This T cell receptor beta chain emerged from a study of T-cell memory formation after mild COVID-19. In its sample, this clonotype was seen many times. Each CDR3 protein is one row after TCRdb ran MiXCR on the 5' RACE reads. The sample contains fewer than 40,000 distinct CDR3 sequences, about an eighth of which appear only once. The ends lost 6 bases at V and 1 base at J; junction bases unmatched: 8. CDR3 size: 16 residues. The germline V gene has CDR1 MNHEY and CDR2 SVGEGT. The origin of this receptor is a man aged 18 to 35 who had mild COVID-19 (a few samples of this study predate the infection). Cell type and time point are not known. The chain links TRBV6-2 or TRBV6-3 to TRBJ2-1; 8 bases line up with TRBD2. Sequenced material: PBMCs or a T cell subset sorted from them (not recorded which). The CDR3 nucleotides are TGTGCCAGCAGCCCCGGACTAGCTAGGTCCTACAATGAGCAGTTCTTC. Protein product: CASSPGLARSYNEQFF.